A selection of T cell receptor beta chains follows, all from one sample in a study of T cell responses to AZD1222 COVID-19 vaccine. TCRdb keeps only in-frame clones here, not all; method: immunoSEQ multiplex PCR. The sample yields fewer than 120,000 clones, about 90% seen once. The specimen comprised peripheral blood, sampled 28 days after the second AZD1222 dose. Receptor source: an adult who received the AZD1222 COVID-19 vaccine. Both conserved end residues are part of each CDR3. Fields, in order: J gene, V gene, CDR3 protein.

j_call: TRBJ1-4
v_call: TRBV18
cdr3_aa: CASSLRDREAKLFF

j_call: TRBJ1-6
v_call: TRBV11-2
cdr3_aa: CASSLGPGQGESPLHF

j_call: TRBJ1-2
v_call: TRBV3-1/TRBV3-2
cdr3_aa: CASSSGPGYTF

j_call: TRBJ1-1
v_call: TRBV12-5
cdr3_aa: CASVMNTEAFF

j_call: TRBJ2-1
v_call: TRBV20-1
cdr3_aa: CSASDNEQFF

j_call: TRBJ1-1
v_call: TRBV28
cdr3_aa: CASSPSHTLGTEAFF

j_call: TRBJ1-2
v_call: TRBV9
cdr3_aa: CASSVDNYGYTF

j_call: TRBJ1-6
v_call: TRBV6-5
cdr3_aa: CATSSSVYNSPLHF

j_call: TRBJ2-2
v_call: TRBV4-1
cdr3_aa: CASVDLGSGELFF

j_call: TRBJ2-5
v_call: TRBV28
cdr3_aa: CASSLGGQRVGETQYF

j_call: TRBJ2-5
v_call: TRBV3-1/TRBV3-2
cdr3_aa: CASTLAGGQETQYF

j_call: TRBJ1-6
v_call: TRBV6-5
cdr3_aa: CASSEGVRGVSPLHF

j_call: TRBJ2-5
v_call: TRBV5-1
cdr3_aa: CASSLIAGGGETQYF

j_call: TRBJ2-2
v_call: TRBV6-6
cdr3_aa: CASSTSGTSFGELFF

j_call: TRBJ1-4
v_call: TRBV11-2
cdr3_aa: CASSLWGGAATNEKLFF

j_call: TRBJ2-7
v_call: TRBV5-1
cdr3_aa: CASSLGPSGHLNYEQYF

j_call: TRBJ1-4
v_call: TRBV5-6
cdr3_aa: CASSLLTGVDEKLFF

j_call: TRBJ2-5
v_call: TRBV15
cdr3_aa: CATSSAGESLDQETQYF

j_call: TRBJ1-5
v_call: TRBV6-1
cdr3_aa: CASSEAGTNYNQPQHF

j_call: TRBJ2-1
v_call: TRBV5-6
cdr3_aa: CASSSGGIAGYNEQFF

j_call: TRBJ2-5
v_call: TRBV5-1
cdr3_aa: CASSLLGESGGPGETQYF

j_call: TRBJ2-2
v_call: TRBV18
cdr3_aa: CASSPPTAPNTGELFF

j_call: TRBJ1-5
v_call: TRBV29-1
cdr3_aa: CSVTEGGNSNQPQHF

j_call: TRBJ2-5
v_call: TRBV3-1/TRBV3-2
cdr3_aa: CASSQPGLAGAETQYF

j_call: TRBJ2-5
v_call: TRBV27
cdr3_aa: CASSPTSGSQETQYF

j_call: TRBJ1-6
v_call: TRBV28
cdr3_aa: CASTGGPGVRSPLHF

j_call: TRBJ1-1
v_call: TRBV4-1
cdr3_aa: CASSPGGNTEAFF

j_call: TRBJ2-1
v_call: TRBV6-5
cdr3_aa: CASIPGTSGYNEQFF

j_call: TRBJ1-2
v_call: TRBV19
cdr3_aa: CASRDRDIKDYGYTF

j_call: TRBJ1-3
v_call: TRBV4-1
cdr3_aa: CASSRLGRGSGNTIYF

j_call: TRBJ1-4
v_call: TRBV27
cdr3_aa: CASSLVYGGDEKLFF

j_call: TRBJ1-2
v_call: TRBV5-1
cdr3_aa: CASSPGQGNYGYTF

j_call: TRBJ1-2
v_call: TRBV6-4
cdr3_aa: CASSAAGTGYGYTF

j_call: TRBJ1-5
v_call: TRBV6-5
cdr3_aa: CASSPEGASNQPQHF

j_call: TRBJ1-1
v_call: TRBV5-1
cdr3_aa: CASSLVGTGGLTEAFF

j_call: TRBJ1-5
v_call: TRBV10-3
cdr3_aa: CAISGPDQPQHF

j_call: TRBJ1-2
v_call: TRBV18
cdr3_aa: CASSPSDGIEGYTF

j_call: TRBJ1-3
v_call: TRBV5-1
cdr3_aa: CASSSGQGQAGNTIYF

j_call: TRBJ2-3
v_call: TRBV27
cdr3_aa: CASSFIGTGGADTQYF

j_call: TRBJ1-5
v_call: TRBV5-1
cdr3_aa: CASSLRQGGQPQHF

j_call: TRBJ2-1
v_call: TRBV5-4
cdr3_aa: CASSFSGSPNEQFF

j_call: TRBJ1-2
v_call: TRBV19
cdr3_aa: CASSWGQSHYGYTF

j_call: TRBJ1-2
v_call: TRBV28
cdr3_aa: CASSLASNYGYTF

j_call: TRBJ1-1
v_call: TRBV29-1
cdr3_aa: CSAAARLGRNTEAFF

j_call: TRBJ2-2
v_call: TRBV7-9
cdr3_aa: CASSPRNTGELFF

j_call: TRBJ1-6
v_call: TRBV10-1
cdr3_aa: CASSEQYNSPLHF

j_call: TRBJ2-1
v_call: TRBV24-1
cdr3_aa: CATSDLQAGTTGANEQFF

j_call: TRBJ1-4
v_call: TRBV29-1
cdr3_aa: CSVDWGQGVRGSEKLFF

j_call: TRBJ2-7
v_call: TRBV7-6
cdr3_aa: CASSLWGYEQYF

j_call: TRBJ1-1
v_call: TRBV12-3/TRBV12-4
cdr3_aa: CASSLDRAPEAFF

j_call: TRBJ1-5
v_call: TRBV5-5
cdr3_aa: CASSLAGQGVASNQPQHF

j_call: TRBJ1-3
v_call: TRBV7-9
cdr3_aa: CASSLGNTIYF

j_call: TRBJ1-4
v_call: TRBV18
cdr3_aa: CASSPPVEKLFF

j_call: TRBJ2-2
v_call: TRBV3-1/TRBV3-2
cdr3_aa: CASSQDSPANTGELFF

j_call: TRBJ2-1
v_call: TRBV29-1
cdr3_aa: CSVRTRTSSYNEQFF

j_call: TRBJ1-5
v_call: TRBV28
cdr3_aa: CASSQGSGRNSNQPQHF